Only one count was recorded for the clone carrying this TCR beta chain. This sample was taken from a study of blood T cell repertoires in COVID-19. Across the study: Spain, Italy and the United States supplied samples that represented acute and convalescent COVID-19. Sample material is recorded as cDNA or gDNA derived from T cells, B-cell-depleted T cells, or PBMCs.

In the source study's methods: The assay estimated nucleated cells by amplifying reference gene primers. Libraries were prepared by immunoSEQ multiplex PCR; TCRdb keeps only in-frame clonotypes and omits some of them. The D gene and trimming were derived from the DNA, and the V and J assignments and clone size from that table. The table has about 59,000 clones, roughly 89% seen once. CDR3 size: 14 residues. The V gene's germline CDR1 is SGHTA and CDR2 FQGNSA. Trimming removed 3 bases from V and 6 bases from J; junction bases left unmatched: 7. V usage is TRBV7-2 and J usage is TRBJ2-7; TRBD2 matches 8 bases. The sequence was obtained from a human donor in a cohort sampled during active COVID-19. Sequencing was carried out using peripheral blood. The CDR3 DNA reads TGTGCCAGCAGCTTTGGCGGGGGGAGCACCGAGCAGTACTTC. Protein product: CASSFGGGSTEQYF.